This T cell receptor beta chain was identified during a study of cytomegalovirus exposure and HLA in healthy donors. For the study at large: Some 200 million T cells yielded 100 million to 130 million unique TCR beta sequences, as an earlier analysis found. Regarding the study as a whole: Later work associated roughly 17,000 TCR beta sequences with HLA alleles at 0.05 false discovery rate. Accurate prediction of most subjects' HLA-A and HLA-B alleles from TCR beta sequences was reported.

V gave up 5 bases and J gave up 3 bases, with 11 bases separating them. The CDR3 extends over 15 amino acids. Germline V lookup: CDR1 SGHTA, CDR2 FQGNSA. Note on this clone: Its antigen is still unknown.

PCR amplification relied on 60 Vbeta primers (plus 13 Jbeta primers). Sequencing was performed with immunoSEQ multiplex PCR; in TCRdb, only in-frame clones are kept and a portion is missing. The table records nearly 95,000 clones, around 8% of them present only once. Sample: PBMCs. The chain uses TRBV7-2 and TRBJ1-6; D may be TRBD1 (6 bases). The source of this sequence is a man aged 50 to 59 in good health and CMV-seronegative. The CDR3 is CASSQGQYYNSPLHF. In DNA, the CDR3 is TGTGCCAGCAGCCAAGGACAGTACTATAATTCACCCCTCCACTTT.